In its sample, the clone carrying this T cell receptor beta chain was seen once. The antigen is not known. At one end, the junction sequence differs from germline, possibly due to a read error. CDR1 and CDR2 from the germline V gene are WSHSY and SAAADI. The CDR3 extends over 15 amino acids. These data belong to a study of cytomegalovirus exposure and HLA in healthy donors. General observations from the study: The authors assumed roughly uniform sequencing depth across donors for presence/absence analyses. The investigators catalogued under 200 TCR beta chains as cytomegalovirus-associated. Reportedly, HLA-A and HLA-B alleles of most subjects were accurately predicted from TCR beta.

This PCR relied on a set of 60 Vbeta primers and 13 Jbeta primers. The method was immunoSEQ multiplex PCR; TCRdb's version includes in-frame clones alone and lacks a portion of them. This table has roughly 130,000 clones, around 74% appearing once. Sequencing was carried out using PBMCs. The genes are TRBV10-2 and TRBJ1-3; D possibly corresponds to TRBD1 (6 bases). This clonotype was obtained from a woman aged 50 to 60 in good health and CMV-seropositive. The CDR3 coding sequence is TGCACCAGCAGTAAACCTACAGGGACTGGAAACACCATATATTTT. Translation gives CTSSKPTGTGNTIYF.